This TCR beta chain was sequenced for a study of blood T cell repertoires in COVID-19. Study details: Both acute and convalescent COVID-19 samples were obtained from the United States, Italy and Spain. The cDNA or gDNA used as material had been derived from T cells, B-cell-depleted T cells, or PBMCs.

CDR1 and CDR2 from the germline V gene are SGHAT and FQNNGV. V gave up 5 bases and J gave up 4 bases, with 14 bases separating them. CDR3 length: 14 amino acids. Source study methods: Researchers report that nucleated cell counts were estimated from reference gene primer amplification. TCRdb's copy holds only in-frame clones and misses some; the assay was immunoSEQ multiplex PCR. D and trimming come from the DNA, and the V and J calls and clone size come from that table. Among about 130,000 clones listed, 75% to 90% were seen once. The sample was peripheral blood. The rearrangement links TRBV11-2 to TRBJ2-5, with D maybe TRBD2 (5 bases). This clonotype was obtained from a human donor in a cohort sampled during active COVID-19. The CDR3 DNA sequence: TGTGCCAGCAGCCCCCGGACTGTTGCAGAGACCCAGTACTTC. It encodes CASSPRTVAETQYF.